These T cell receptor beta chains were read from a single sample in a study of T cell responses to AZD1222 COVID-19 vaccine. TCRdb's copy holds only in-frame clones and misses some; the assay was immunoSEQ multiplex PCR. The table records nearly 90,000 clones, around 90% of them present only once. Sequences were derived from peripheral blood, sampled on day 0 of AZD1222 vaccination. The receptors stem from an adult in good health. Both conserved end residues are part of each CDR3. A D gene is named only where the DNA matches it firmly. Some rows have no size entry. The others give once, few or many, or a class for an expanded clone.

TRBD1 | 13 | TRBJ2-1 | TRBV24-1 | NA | CATTGTAVNEQFF | TGTGCCACCACCGGGACAGCGGTCAATGAGCAGTTCTTC
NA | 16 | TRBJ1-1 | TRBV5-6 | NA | CASSLFRSGTRAEAFF | TGTGCCAGCAGCTTGTTTCGAAGCGGGACGAGGGCTGAAGCTTTCTTT
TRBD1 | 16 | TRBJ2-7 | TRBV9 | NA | CASTTSGTGGFYEQYF | TGTGCCAGCACAACTTCCGGGACAGGGGGCTTCTACGAGCAGTACTTC
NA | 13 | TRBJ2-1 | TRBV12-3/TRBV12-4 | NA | CASRPADYNEQFF | TGTGCCAGCAGGCCGGCCGACTACAATGAGCAGTTCTTC
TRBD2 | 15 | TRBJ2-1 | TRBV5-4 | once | CASSTWTSGHNEQFF | TGTGCCAGCAGCACCTGGACTAGCGGCCACAATGAGCAGTTCTTC
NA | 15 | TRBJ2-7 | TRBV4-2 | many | CASSQAEGEPNEQYF | TGTGCCAGCAGCCAAGCCGAGGGGGAGCCCAACGAGCAGTACTTC
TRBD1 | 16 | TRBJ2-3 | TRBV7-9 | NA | CASSPRLQGATDTQYF | TGTGCCAGCAGCCCCCGGCTGCAGGGGGCGACAGATACGCAGTATTTT
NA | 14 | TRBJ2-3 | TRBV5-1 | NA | CASSLAKDGDTQYF | TGCGCCAGCAGCTTGGCAAAGGACGGCGATACGCAGTATTTT
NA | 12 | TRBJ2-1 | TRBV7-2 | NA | CASTLSFHEQFF | TGTGCCAGCACCCTTTCATTCCATGAGCAGTTCTTC
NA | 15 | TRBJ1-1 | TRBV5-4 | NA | CASSSPGTGNTEAFF | TGTGCCAGCAGCTCACCCGGGACGGGAAACACTGAAGCTTTCTTT
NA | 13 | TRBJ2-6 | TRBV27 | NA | CASSSSGANVLTF | TGTGCCAGCAGTTCCTCTGGGGCCAACGTCCTGACTTTC
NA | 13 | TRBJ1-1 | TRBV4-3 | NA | CASSQDLIGRAFF | TGCGCCAGCAGCCAAGATCTAATTGGGAGAGCTTTCTTT
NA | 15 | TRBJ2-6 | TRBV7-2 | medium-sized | CASSIQGSGANVLTF | TGTGCCAGCAGCATCCAGGGATCCGGGGCCAACGTCCTGACTTTC
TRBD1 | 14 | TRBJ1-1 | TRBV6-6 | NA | CASRPDRGATEAFF | TGTGCCAGCAGGCCGGACAGGGGCGCCACTGAAGCTTTCTTT
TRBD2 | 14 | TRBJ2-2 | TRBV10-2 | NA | CASTGLASTGELFF | TGCGCCAGCACGGGACTAGCGAGCACCGGGGAGCTGTTTTTT
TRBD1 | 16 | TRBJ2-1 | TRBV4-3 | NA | CASSQRSRGSYNEQFF | TGCGCCAGCAGCCAGAGGTCCAGGGGGTCCTACAATGAGCAGTTCTTC
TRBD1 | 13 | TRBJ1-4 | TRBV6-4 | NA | CASSRTGFEKLFF | TGTGCCAGCAGTAGGACAGGGTTTGAAAAACTGTTTTTT
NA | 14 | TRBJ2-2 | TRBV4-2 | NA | CASSQGLVAGELFF | TGTGCCAGCAGCCAAGGTCTAGTCGCCGGGGAGCTGTTTTTT
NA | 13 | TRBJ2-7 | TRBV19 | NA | CASSITGSYEQYF | TGTGCCAGTAGTATAACAGGTTCCTACGAGCAGTACTTC
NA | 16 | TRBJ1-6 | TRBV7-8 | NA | CASSRSGTDTDSPLHF | TGTGCCAGCAGTCGGAGCGGGACGGATACGGATTCACCCCTCCACTTT
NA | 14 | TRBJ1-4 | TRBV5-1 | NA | CASSPSGVGEKLFF | TGCGCCAGCAGCCCGAGCGGGGTAGGCGAAAAACTGTTTTTT
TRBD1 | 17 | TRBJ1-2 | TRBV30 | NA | CAWTRIGAAGGDYGYTF | TGTGCCTGGACCCGTATTGGGGCGGCAGGGGGCGACTATGGCTACACCTTC
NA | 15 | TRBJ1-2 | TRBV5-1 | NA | CASSSGLQGNYGYTF | TGCGCCAGCAGCTCGGGTTTACAGGGTAACTATGGCTACACCTTC
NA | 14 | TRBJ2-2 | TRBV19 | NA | CASSPLGNTGELFF | TGTGCCAGTAGTCCACTGGGTAACACCGGGGAGCTGTTTTTT
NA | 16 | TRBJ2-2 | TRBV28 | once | CASSTGIGQKTGELFF | TGTGCCAGCAGCACAGGGATCGGGCAAAAGACCGGGGAGCTGTTTTTT